A selection of T cell receptor beta chains follows, all from one sample in a study of blood T cell repertoires in COVID-19. The data were produced by immunoSEQ multiplex PCR, yet TCRdb's version contains in-frame clones alone and is incomplete. This table holds about 160,000 clones, around 80% found once. The material sequenced was PBMCs or T cells enriched from blood (not recorded which). The receptors were gathered from a woman aged 55 to 70 who had recovered from COVID-19. CDR3s include the opening cysteine and the closing phenylalanine or tryptophan. A D gene is named only where the DNA matches it firmly. The size field is filled for only some rows; it gives once, few, many or a size class.

j_gene	abundance	d_gene	v_gene	CDR3aa	CDR3nt
TRBJ2-7	.	.	TRBV4-1	CASSLSSAYEQYF	TGCGCCAGCAGCCTATCATCAGCCTACGAGCAGTACTTC
TRBJ2-5	.	.	TRBV18	CASSPPLQETQYF	TGTGCCAGCTCACCCCCTCTCCAAGAGACCCAGTACTTC
TRBJ2-7	.	TRBD1	TRBV24-1	CATSGSTGTGSYEQYF	TGTGCCACCAGTGGCTCTACCGGGACAGGCTCCTACGAGCAGTACTTC
TRBJ2-1	.	TRBD1	TRBV19	CASSPPGTGLYNEQFF	TGTGCCAGTAGCCCTCCCGGGACAGGGCTTTACAATGAGCAGTTCTTC
TRBJ2-7	few	TRBD2	TRBV6-1	CASSERGRSDEQYF	TGTGCCAGCAGTGAACGCGGGAGAAGCGACGAGCAGTACTTC
TRBJ2-1	.	TRBD2	TRBV23-1	CASSQSFRSGASGGNEQFF	TGCGCCAGCAGTCAATCATTCCGTTCGGGGGCTAGCGGGGGCAATGAGCAGTTCTTC
TRBJ1-2	.	TRBD1	TRBV5-1	CASSATGEGGYTF	TGCGCCAGCAGCGCTACAGGGGAAGGTGGCTACACCTTC
TRBJ2-1	.	.	TRBV19	CASSTRERGKGGYNEQFF	TGTGCCAGTAGCACTAGGGAACGTGGGAAGGGTGGGTACAATGAGCAGTTCTTC
TRBJ2-7	many	TRBD2	TRBV2	CATKGGLESYEQYF	TGTGCCACCAAAGGGGGACTAGAGAGCTACGAGCAGTACTTC
TRBJ1-2	few	.	TRBV7-9	CASSSRGDGYTF	TGTGCCAGCAGCTCCCGGGGAGATGGCTACACCTTC
TRBJ1-4	.	TRBD1	TRBV29-1	CSVGTGDEKLFF	TGCAGCGTTGGGACAGGGGACGAAAAACTGTTTTTT
TRBJ1-6	few	TRBD1	TRBV2	CASGIDRGPSPLHF	TGTGCCAGCGGAATTGACAGGGGCCCTTCACCCCTCCACTTT